This T cell receptor (beta chain) was sequenced in a study of vaccination and CD4 T cells after COVID-19. Time point: late sampling 161 to 241 days after vaccination in three convalescent patients. Stated treatment: approximately nine-day PBMC culture with coronavirus spike peptide pools or control peptides (ViraFEST assay). Oncomine TCR Beta short-read sequencing was applied to DNA from cultured CD4+ T cells. TCRdb passed the PCR reads through MiXCR, listing each CDR3 protein once. This sample has 15,000 to 20,000 distinct CDR3 sequences, with over 50% found just once. The ends were cut back, 5 bases at V and 7 bases at J, with 12 bases in the middle. This CDR3 comprises 12 residues. CDR1 and CDR2 (germline): SEHNR, FQNEAQ (reference sequence). In regard to this clonotype: Its antigen is not known.

Material: CD4+ T cells from blood, cultured in vitro, obtained about 7 months after SARS-CoV-2 vaccination. This clonotype originated in a human donor who had recovered from COVID-19. V usage is TRBV7-9 and J usage is TRBJ2-7; D could derive from TRBD1 or TRBD2 (5 bases each). CDR3 DNA: TGTGCCAGCAGCCGAGTGGGGGAAGAGCAGTACTTC. It is translated as CASSRVGEEQYF.